The 17 T cell receptor beta chains below all came from one sample that was sequenced in a study of shared clonotypes between healthy human individuals. Produced via immunoSEQ multiplex PCR; TCRdb's table is partial and in-frame only. The sample lists 950,000 to 1,100,000 clones; about 74% were seen once. The source material was memory CD4+ T cells sorted from blood. Sample subset: CD45RA-negative fraction. These receptors were obtained from a man aged 18 to 29 in good health.

The chain is built from TRBV5-1 and TRBJ2-7, with D tentatively TRBD2 (7 bases). This CDR3 comprises 12 residues. From germline, CDR1 is SGHRS and CDR2 YFSETQ. V was clipped by 3 bases and J by 10 bases, with 14 bases between them. The CDR3: CASSSGGQFQYF. CDR3 nucleotides: TGCGCCAGCAGCTCGGGAGGACAGTTTCAGTACTTC.

This clone turned up a few times. The chain has TRBV5-6 and TRBJ2-4, with 9 bases matching TRBD1. This CDR3 region has 18 residues. J was trimmed by 0 bases and V by 4 bases; bases with no gene match: 11. The germline V gene encodes CDR1 SGHDT and CDR2 YYEEEE. The CDR3 coding sequence is TGTGCCAGCAGCCCGCTACGACAGGGGGATTTAGCCAAAAACATTCAGTACTTC. The encoded protein is CASSPLRQGDLAKNIQYF.

The DNA for the CDR3 is TGTGCCAGCAGCGTCGGGACAGACTCTGGAAACACCATATATTTT. Translated, it gives CASSVGTDSGNTIYF. The chain couples TRBV11-2 to TRBJ1-3; 7 positions match TRBD1. V shed 5 bases and J 0 bases; nucleotides not matched to a gene: 4. Germline loops: CDR1 SGHAT, CDR2 FQNNGV. The CDR3 totals 15 residues.

The chain joins TRBV18 to TRBJ2-7; D gene uncertain. Germline CDR1 is KGHSH and CDR2 is LQKENI. V was trimmed by 6 bases and J by 6 bases, leaving 12 bases between them. The CDR3 contains 12 residues. The DNA for the CDR3 is TGTGCCAGCTCCGCCCAGCTTGGCGAGCAGTACTTC. Translating it yields CASSAQLGEQYF.

The CDR3 protein is CAIRDGGNTEAFF. For the CDR3, the DNA is TGTGCCATCAGGGACGGAGGAAACACTGAAGCTTTCTTT. The V call is TRBV10-3, the J call TRBJ1-1; unclear D gene. Trimming removed 6 bases from V and 2 bases from J, with 10 bases in between. CDR1 is ENHRY and CDR2 is SYGVKD in the germline V gene. The CDR3 has 13 residues.

Of note for this clone: Other DNA sequences in this sample translate to the same CDR3. The chain combines TRBV7-2 with TRBJ1-2; TRBD1 matches at 9 bases. The junction had 8 bases not matched to a gene; V was cut back by 4 bases and J by 8 bases. This CDR3 is 14 amino acids long. Germline V gene sequence: CDR1 SGHTA, CDR2 FQGNSA. The CDR3 loop is CASSSSGTGIGYTF. DNA for the CDR3: TGTGCCAGCAGCTCTTCCGGGACAGGGATCGGCTACACCTTC.

The chain uses TRBV15 and TRBJ2-2, with D unclear. V was cut by 0 bases and J by 1 base, with 6 bases left in between. The germline gives CDR1 LNHNV, CDR2 YYDKDF (reference sequence). There are 15 residues in the CDR3. The CDR3 nucleotides read TGTGCCACCAGCAGAGATAGGTTGAACACCGGGGAGCTGTTTTTT. Amino acids: CATSRDRLNTGELFF.

This clone was picked up many times. The chain links TRBV11-2 to TRBJ1-3; 9 nucleotides match TRBD1. With 3 bases clipped from V and 2 bases from J, the junction kept 2 bases outside the gene matches. Germline values: CDR1 SGHAT, CDR2 FQNNGV. The CDR3 extends over 15 amino acids. The CDR3 reads CASSFDRGAGNTIYF. In DNA, the CDR3 is TGTGCCAGCAGCTTCGACAGGGGGGCTGGAAACACCATATATTTT.

This chain connects TRBV5-6 to TRBJ1-4; 8 nucleotides match TRBD1. There are 16 residues in the CDR3. V was pared by 4 bases and J by 0 bases, with 5 bases of the junction left unmatched. Germline CDR1 SGHDT, CDR2 YYEEEE. The CDR3 is CASSGDRGATNEKLFF. The CDR3 coding sequence is TGTGCCAGCAGCGGAGACAGGGGCGCAACTAATGAAAAACTGTTTTTT.

This chain joins TRBV5-1 and TRBJ2-5; D possibly uses TRBD1 or TRBD2 (6 bases each). This CDR3 is built from 13 residues. Trimming left V 5 bases short and J 2 bases short, with 10 bases between. Germline CDR1 and CDR2: SGHRS and YFSETQ. CDR3 in DNA: TGCGCCAGCAGGGAGGGGGAACAAGAGACCCAGTACTTC. Translating gives CASREGEQETQYF.

About this clone itself: The sample contains more than one DNA sequence encoding this CDR3. The CDR3 sequence is CASSRRAGNTGELFF. The CDR3 DNA sequence: TGTGCCAGCAGCAGGCGAGCGGGGAACACCGGGGAGCTGTTTTTT. This chain uses TRBV28 with TRBJ2-2; D perhaps matches TRBD2 (6 bases). V gave up 6 bases and J gave up 1 base, with 12 bases separating them. Germline V gene lookup returns CDR1 MDHEN and CDR2 SYDVKM. The CDR3 contains 15 residues.

The chain couples TRBV5-1 to TRBJ2-7; no clear D gene. Between the trimmed V and J ends, which lost 0 bases and 4 bases, there was a span of 14 bases. The germline V gene has CDR1 SGHRS and CDR2 YFSETQ. The CDR3 has 15 amino acids. The CDR3 region has the DNA TGCGCCAGCAGCTTGGCGGAGTCTTTACTTTACGAGCAGTACTTC. Protein product: CASSLAESLLYEQYF.

This clone was counted a single time. This sequence joins TRBV10-3 and TRBJ2-6; the D gene could be TRBD1 or TRBD2 (6 bases each). Per the germline V gene, CDR1 is ENHRY and CDR2 is SYGVKD. V gave up 3 bases and J gave up 1 base, with 13 bases separating them. This CDR3 has 17 amino acids. CDR3 region: CAISEEQGLSGANVLTF. In DNA form, the CDR3 reads TGTGCCATCAGTGAAGAACAGGGACTGTCTGGGGCCAACGTCCTGACTTTC.

J is TRBJ2-4 and V is TRBV28; 12 bases are shared with TRBD2. The CDR3 sequence is 15 residues long. Germline CDR1 is MDHEN and CDR2 is SYDVKM. V gave up 10 bases and J gave up 3 bases; unmatched junction bases: 7. The CDR3 DNA reads as TGTGCCACTTCTCTAGCGGGGGGGATCAAAAACATTCAGTACTTC. As protein: CATSLAGGIKNIQYF.

The J gene is TRBJ2-3, the V gene TRBV7-9, with TRBD1 matching over 9 bases. Germline V gene data show CDR1 as SEHNR and CDR2 as FQNEAQ (reference sequence). The junction had 2 bases not matched to a gene; V was cut back by 6 bases and J by 1 base. The CDR3 has 14 residues. CDR3 in amino acids: CASRQGAGTDTQYF. As DNA, the CDR3 is TGTGCCAGCAGACAGGGGGCGGGCACAGATACGCAGTATTTT.

The chain combines TRBV6-1 with TRBJ2-7, with 9 nucleotides matching TRBD2. The J segment lost 3 bases and the V segment lost 6 bases, leaving 6 bases of the junction unmatched. Germline lookup yields CDR1 MNHNS and CDR2 SASEGT. The CDR3 extends over 14 amino acids. This CDR3 reads CASSQRGALYEQYF. Written as DNA, the CDR3 is TGTGCCAGCAGCCAGCGGGGGGCTCTCTACGAGCAGTACTTC.

This clone was seen a few times. The chain employs TRBV28 and TRBJ1-5; no clear D. V was shortened by 2 bases and J by 6 bases, with 11 bases between the two germline ends. The CDR3 is 14 amino acids. CDR1 is MDHEN, CDR2 SYDVKM, per germline. The DNA of the CDR3 is TGTGCCAGCAGTTTAGCCAGCCCGGGTCAGCCCCAGCATTTT. This translates into CASSLASPGQPQHF.